This T cell receptor beta chain stems from a study of T cell responses to AZD1222 COVID-19 vaccine. Study observations and caveats: Mapped onto spike, vaccine-associated CD4 TCRs spanned it and were dominant at 160-218 and 743-854. The donor group comprised mostly white British people and more females; the analysis possibly underestimated clonal diversity. Repertoires were sampled only after the peak T cell response.

With regard to this clone: The antigen remains undetermined.

Repertoires were generated with immunoSEQ multiplex PCR, while TCRdb's copy carries only in-frame clones and drops some. Here the sample spans 130,000 to 150,000 clones, roughly nine tenths being singletons. The junction had 4 bases not matched to a gene; V was cut back by 0 bases and J by 6 bases. CDR3 length equals 15 residues. The germline V gene has CDR1 LNHNV and CDR2 YYDKDF (reference sequence). The sample was peripheral blood, taken on day 0 of AZD1222 vaccination. The gene calls are TRBV15 and TRBJ2-1; 8 nucleotides align to TRBD1. This sequence was found in an adult in good health. The DNA for the CDR3 is TGTGCCACCAGCAGAGATCATGGACAGGGCAATGAGCAGTTCTTC. Its protein is CATSRDHGQGNEQFF.